The clone carrying this T cell receptor beta chain appeared a few times. The CDR3 runs to 15 residues. V lost 3 bases to trimming and J lost 3 bases; unmatched junction nucleotides: 5. Germline V gene sequence: CDR1 MNHNS, CDR2 SASEGT. This sample was taken from a study of patients and donors after allogeneic stem cell transplantation. TCRdb used MiXCR to reprocess the RT-PCR reads, holding one entry per CDR3 protein. Of about 960,000 distinct CDR3 sequences in the sample, about a sixth were seen once. The sequence came from a human donor who was either an allogeneic HSCT recipient or a stem cell or donor lymphocyte infusion donor (not recorded which). It is not recorded whose cells these are; they may come from a transplant donor. The sequencing input was blood, either unsorted or a sorted T cell fraction (not recorded which). This sequence joins TRBV6-1 and TRBJ1-5; 7 bases are shared with TRBD1. The CDR3 DNA reads TGTGCCAGCAGTGATGGGACAGCTGTCAATCAGCCCCAGCATTTT. Encoded protein: CASSDGTAVNQPQHF.